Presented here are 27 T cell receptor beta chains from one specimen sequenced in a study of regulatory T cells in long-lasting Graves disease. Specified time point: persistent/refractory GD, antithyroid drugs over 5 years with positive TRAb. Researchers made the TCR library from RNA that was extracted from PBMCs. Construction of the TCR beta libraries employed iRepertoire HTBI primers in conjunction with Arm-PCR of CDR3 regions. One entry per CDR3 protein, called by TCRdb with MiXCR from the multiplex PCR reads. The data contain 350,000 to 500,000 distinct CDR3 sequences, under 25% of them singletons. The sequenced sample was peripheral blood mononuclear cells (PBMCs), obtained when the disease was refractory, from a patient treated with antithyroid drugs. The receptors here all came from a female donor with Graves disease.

The CDR3 here is CSVEQTGNYGYTF. CDR3 coding DNA: TGCAGCGTTGAACAGACAGGGAACTATGGCTACACCTTC. The chain couples TRBV29-1 to TRBJ1-2, with 7 bases matching TRBD1. J was trimmed by 2 bases and V by 2 bases; bases with no gene match: 2. From germline, CDR1 is SQVTM and CDR2 ANQGSEA. This CDR3 is built from 13 residues.

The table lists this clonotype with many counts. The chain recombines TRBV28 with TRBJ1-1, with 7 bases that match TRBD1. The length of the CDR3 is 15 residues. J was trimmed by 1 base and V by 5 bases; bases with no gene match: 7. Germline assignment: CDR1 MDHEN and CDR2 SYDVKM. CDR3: CASSPAGTENTEAFF. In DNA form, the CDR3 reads TGTGCCAGCAGTCCAGCCGGGACAGAGAACACTGAAGCTTTCTTT.

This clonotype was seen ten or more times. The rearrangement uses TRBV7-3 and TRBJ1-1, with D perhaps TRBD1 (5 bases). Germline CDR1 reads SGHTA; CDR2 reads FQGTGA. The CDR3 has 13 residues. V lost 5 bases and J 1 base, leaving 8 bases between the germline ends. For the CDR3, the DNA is TGTGCCAGCAGCCGAGGGGAGAACACTGAAGCTTTCTTT. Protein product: CASSRGENTEAFF.

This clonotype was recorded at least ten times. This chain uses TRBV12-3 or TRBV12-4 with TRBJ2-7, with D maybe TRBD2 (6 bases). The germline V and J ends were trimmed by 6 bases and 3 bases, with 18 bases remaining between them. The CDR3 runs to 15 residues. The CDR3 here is CASRPGLPRDYEQYF. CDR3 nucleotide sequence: TGTGCCAGCAGGCCGGGACTCCCGAGGGACTACGAGCAGTACTTC.

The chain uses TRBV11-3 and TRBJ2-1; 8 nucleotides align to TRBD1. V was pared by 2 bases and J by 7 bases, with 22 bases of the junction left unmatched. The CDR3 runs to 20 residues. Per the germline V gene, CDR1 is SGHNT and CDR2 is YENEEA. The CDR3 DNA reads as TGTGCCAGCAGCTTATTGGGGTCCGGACAGGGTGGGGCAGCGGCAAATGAGCAGTTCTTC. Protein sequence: CASSLLGSGQGGAAANEQFF.

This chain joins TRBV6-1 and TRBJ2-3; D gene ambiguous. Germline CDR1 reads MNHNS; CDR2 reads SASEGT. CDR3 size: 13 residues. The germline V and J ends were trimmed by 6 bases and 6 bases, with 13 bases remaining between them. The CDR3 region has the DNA TGTGCCAGCAGGTATAGTGGGCCCGATACGCAGTATTTT. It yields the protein CASRYSGPDTQYF.

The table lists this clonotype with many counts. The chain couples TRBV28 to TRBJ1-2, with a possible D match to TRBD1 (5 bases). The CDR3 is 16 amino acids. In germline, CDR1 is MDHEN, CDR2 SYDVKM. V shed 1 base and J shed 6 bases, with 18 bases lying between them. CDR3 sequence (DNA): TGTGCCAGCAGTTTATCTGACAGATCAACGCGGGATGGCTACACCTTC. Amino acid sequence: CASSLSDRSTRDGYTF.

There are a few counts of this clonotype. The CDR3 DNA reads as TGTGCCAGCAGTGAACAGGGGGGGGGGGCTAACACTGAAGCTTTCTTT. It yields the protein CASSEQGGGANTEAFF. The V gene is TRBV6-2 or TRBV6-3, the J gene TRBJ1-1; the match to TRBD1 covers 8 bases. Germline-derived CDR1 and CDR2 are MNHEY and SVGEGT. The CDR3 has 16 residues. Trimming at V came to 5 bases and at J to 2 bases, leaving 10 bases not matched to a gene.

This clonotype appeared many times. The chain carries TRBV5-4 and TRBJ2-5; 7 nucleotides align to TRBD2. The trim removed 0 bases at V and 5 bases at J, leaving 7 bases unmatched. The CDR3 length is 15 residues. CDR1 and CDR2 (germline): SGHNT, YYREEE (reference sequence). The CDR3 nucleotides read TGTGCCAGCAGCTTGGGGTCTGGCGGGAGTGAGACCCAGTACTTC. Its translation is CASSLGSGGSETQYF.

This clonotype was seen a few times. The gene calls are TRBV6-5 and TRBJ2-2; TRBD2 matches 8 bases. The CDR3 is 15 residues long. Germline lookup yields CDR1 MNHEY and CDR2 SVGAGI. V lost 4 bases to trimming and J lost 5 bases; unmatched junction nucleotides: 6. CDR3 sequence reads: CASSSPGGGTGELFF. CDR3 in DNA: TGTGCCAGCAGTTCTCCGGGAGGGGGGACCGGGGAGCTGTTTTTT.

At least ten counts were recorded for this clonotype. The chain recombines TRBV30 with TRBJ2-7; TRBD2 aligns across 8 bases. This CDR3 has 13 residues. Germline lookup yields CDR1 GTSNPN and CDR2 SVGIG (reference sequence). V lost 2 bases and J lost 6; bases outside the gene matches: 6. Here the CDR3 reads CAWSRGGAVEQYF. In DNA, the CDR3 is TGTGCCTGGAGTCGGGGGGGGGCGGTCGAGCAGTACTTC.

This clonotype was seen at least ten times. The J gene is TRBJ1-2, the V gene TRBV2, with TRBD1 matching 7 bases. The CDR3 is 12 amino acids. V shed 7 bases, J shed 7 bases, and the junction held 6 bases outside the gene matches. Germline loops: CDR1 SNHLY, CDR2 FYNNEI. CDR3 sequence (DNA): TGTGCCAGCATGTTGGGACAGCGTGGCTACACCTTC. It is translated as CASMLGQRGYTF. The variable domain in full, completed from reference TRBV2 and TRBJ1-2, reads EPEVTQTPSHQVTQMGQEVILRCVPISNHLYFYWYRQILGQKVEFLVSFYNNEISEKSEIFDDQFSVERPDGSNFTLKIRSTKLEDSAMYFCASMLGQRGYTFGSGTRLTVV.

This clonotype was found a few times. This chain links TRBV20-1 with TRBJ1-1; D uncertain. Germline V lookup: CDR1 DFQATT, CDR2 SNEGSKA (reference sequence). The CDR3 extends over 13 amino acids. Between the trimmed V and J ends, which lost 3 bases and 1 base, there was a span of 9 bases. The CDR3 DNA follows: TGCAGTGCTAGCCGACTTAGGAACACTGAAGCTTTCTTT. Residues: CSASRLRNTEAFF.

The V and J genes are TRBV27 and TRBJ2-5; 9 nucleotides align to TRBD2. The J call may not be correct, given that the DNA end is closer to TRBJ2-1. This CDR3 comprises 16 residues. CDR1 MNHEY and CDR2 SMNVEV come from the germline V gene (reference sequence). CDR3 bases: TGTGCCAGCAGTTCACCCGTGGTAGCGGGAGACAATGAGCAGTTCTTC. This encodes CASSSPVVAGDNEQFF.

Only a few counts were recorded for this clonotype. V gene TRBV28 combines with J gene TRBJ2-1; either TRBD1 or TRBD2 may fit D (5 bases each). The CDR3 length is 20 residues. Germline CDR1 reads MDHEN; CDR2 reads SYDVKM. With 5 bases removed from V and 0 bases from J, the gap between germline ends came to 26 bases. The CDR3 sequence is CASSPFWGSGKWGSYNEQFF. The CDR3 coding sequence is TGTGCCAGCAGTCCTTTCTGGGGGAGTGGGAAATGGGGCTCCTACAATGAGCAGTTCTTC.

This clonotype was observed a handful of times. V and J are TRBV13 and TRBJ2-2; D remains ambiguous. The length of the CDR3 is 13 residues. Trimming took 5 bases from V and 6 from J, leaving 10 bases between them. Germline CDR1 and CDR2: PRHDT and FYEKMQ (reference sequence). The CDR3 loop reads CASSLPGAGELFF. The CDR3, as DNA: TGTGCCAGCAGCCTACCTGGGGCCGGGGAGCTGTTTTTT.

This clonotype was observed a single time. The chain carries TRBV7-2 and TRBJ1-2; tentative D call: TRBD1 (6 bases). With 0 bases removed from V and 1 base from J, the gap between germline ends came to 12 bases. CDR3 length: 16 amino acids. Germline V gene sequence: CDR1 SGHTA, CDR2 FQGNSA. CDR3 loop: CASSLAASDSNYGYTF. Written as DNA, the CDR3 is TGTGCCAGCAGCTTAGCTGCCTCGGACAGTAACTATGGCTACACCTTC.

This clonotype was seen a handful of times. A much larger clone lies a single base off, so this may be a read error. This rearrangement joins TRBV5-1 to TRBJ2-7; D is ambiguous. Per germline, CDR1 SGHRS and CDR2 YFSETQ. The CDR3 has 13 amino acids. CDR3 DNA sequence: TGCGCCCGCAGGACGGCTAGCTCCTACGAGCAGTACTTC. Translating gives CARRTASSYEQYF.

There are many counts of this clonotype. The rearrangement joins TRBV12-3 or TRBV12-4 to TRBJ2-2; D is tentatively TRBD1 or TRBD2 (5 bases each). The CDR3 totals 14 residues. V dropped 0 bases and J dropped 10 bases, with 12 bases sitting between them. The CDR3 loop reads CASSLAPGRMELFF. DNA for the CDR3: TGTGCCAGCAGTTTAGCGCCAGGGAGAATGGAGCTGTTTTTT.

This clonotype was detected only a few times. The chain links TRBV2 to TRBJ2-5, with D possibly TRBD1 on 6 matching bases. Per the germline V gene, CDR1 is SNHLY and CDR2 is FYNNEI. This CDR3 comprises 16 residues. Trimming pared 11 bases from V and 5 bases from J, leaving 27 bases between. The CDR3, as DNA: TGTGCCTGCATAAGGGAAACCGGGGACAAAAGTGAGACCCAGTACTTC. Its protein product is CACIRETGDKSETQYF.

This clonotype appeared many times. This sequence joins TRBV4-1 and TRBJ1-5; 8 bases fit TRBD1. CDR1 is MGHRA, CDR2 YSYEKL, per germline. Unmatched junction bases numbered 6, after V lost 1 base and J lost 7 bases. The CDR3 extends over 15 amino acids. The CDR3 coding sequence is TGCGCCAGCAGCCAAGTGGACAGGGACGGCCAGCCCCAGCATTTT. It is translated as CASSQVDRDGQPQHF.

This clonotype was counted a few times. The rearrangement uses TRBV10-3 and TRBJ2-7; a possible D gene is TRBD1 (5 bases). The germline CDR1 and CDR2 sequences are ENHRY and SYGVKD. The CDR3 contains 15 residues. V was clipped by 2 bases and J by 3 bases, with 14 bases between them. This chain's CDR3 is CAISERGAKSYEQYF. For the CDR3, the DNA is TGTGCCATCAGTGAGAGGGGTGCCAAGAGCTACGAGCAGTACTTC.

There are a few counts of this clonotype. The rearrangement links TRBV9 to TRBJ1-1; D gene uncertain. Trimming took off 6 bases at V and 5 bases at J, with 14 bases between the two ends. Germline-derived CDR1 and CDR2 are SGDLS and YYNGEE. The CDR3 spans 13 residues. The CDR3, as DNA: TGTGCCAGCAATCCCGTCGGGTCAACTGAAGCTTTCTTT. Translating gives CASNPVGSTEAFF. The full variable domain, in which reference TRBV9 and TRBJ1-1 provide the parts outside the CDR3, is DSGVTQTPKHLITATGQRVTLRCSPRSGDLSVYWYQQSLDQGLQFLIQYYNGEERAKGNILERFSAQQFPDLHSELNLSSLELGDSALYFCASNPVGSTEAFFGQGTRLTVV.

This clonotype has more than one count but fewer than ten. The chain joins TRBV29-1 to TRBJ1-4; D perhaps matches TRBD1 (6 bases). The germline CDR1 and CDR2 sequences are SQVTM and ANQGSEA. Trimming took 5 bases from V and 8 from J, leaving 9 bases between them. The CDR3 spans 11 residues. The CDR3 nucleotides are TGCAGCGTTATTCAGGGGGAAAAACTGTTTTTT. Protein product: CSVIQGEKLFF.

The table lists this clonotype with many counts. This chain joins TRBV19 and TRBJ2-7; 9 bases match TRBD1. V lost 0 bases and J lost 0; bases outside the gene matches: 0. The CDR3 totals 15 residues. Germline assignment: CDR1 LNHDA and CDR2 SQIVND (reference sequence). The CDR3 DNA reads TGTGCCAGTAGTATAGAGGGACAGGGCTCCTACGAGCAGTACTTC. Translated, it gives CASSIEGQGSYEQYF.

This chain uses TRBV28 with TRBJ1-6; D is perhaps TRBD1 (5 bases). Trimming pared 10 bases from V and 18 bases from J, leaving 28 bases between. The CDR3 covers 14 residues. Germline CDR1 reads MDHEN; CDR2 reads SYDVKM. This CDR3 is CATQGLRGSGSPHF. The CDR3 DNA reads TGTGCCACCCAGGGACTGCGGGGGTCGGGATCCCCCCACTTT.

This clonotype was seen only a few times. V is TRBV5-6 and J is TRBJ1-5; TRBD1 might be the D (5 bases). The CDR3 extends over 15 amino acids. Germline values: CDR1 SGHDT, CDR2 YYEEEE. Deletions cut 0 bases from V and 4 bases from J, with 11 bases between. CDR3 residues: CASSLGQGWNQPQHF. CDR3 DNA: TGTGCCAGCAGCTTGGGCCAGGGCTGGAATCAGCCCCAGCATTTT.